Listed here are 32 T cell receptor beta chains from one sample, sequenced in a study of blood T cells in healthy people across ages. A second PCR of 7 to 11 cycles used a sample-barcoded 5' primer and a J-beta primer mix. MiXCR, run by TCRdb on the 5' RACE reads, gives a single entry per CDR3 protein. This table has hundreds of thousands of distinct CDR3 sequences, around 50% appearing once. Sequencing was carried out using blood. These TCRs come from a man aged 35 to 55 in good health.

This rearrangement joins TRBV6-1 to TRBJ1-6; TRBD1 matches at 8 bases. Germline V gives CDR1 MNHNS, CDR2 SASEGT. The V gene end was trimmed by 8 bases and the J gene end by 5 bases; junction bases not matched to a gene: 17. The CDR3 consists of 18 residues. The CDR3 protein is CASVGRTGGLANNSPLHF. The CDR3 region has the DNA TGTGCCAGCGTGGGACGCACAGGGGGTCTTGCGAATAATTCACCCCTCCACTTT.

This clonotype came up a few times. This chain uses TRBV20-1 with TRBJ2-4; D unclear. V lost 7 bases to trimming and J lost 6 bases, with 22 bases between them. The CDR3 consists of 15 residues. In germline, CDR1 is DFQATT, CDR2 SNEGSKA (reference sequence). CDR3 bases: TGCAGTGTATGGGATAATAGCCTCCCCGGAAACATTCAGTACTTC. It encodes CSVWDNSLPGNIQYF.

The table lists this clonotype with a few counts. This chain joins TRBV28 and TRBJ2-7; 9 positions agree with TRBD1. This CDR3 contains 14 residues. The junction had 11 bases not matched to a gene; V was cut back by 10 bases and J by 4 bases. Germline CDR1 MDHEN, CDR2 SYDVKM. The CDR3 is CATEGTGIGYEQYF. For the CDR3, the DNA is TGTGCCACAGAAGGGACAGGGATTGGTTACGAGCAGTACTTC.

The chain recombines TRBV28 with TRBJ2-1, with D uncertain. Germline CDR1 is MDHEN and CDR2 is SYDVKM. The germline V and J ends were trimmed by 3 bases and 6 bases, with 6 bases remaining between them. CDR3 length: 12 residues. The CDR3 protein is CASSFIGNEQFF. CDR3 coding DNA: TGTGCCAGCAGTTTTATCGGCAATGAGCAGTTCTTC.

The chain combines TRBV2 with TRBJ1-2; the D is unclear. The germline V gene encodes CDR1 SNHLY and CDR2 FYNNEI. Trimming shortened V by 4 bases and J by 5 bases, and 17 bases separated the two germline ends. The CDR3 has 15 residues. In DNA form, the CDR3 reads TGTGCCAGCAGTGGGGTGGCTTTGAATATGTATGGCTACACCTTC. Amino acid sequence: CASSGVALNMYGYTF. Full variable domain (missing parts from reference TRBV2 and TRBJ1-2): EPEVTQTPSHQVTQMGQEVILRCVPISNHLYFYWYRQILGQKVEFLVSFYNNEISEKSEIFDDQFSVERPDGSNFTLKIRSTKLEDSAMYFCASSGVALNMYGYTFGSGTRLTVV.

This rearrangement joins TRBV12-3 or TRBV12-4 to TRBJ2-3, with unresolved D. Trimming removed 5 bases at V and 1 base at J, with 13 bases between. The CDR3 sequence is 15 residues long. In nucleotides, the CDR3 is TGTGCCAGCAGTGAAGACGGTGCTGGCACAGATACGCAGTATTTT. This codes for CASSEDGAGTDTQYF.

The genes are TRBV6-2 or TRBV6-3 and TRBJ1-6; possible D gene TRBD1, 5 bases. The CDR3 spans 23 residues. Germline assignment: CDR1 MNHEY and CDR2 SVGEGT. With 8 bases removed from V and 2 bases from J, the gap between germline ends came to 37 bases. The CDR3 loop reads CASEAATNRDRAIGVPYNSPLHF. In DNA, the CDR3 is TGTGCCAGCGAGGCGGCAACTAACCGAGACAGAGCAATAGGGGTACCCTATAATTCACCCCTCCACTTT.

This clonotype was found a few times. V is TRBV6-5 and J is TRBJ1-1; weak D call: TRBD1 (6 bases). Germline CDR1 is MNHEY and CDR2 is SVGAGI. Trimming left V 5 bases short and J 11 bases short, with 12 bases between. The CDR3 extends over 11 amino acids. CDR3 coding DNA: TGTGCCAGCAGTACCACAGGGAGGGCTTTCTTT. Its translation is CASSTTGRAFF.

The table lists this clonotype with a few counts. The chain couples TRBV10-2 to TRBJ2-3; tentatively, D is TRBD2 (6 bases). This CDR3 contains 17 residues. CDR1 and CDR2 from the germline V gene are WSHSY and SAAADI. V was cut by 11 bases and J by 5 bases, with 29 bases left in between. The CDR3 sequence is CAAGRGKELNLGDTQYF. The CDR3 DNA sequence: TGCGCCGCCGGGCGGGGAAAGGAATTGAACTTGGGAGATACGCAGTATTTT.

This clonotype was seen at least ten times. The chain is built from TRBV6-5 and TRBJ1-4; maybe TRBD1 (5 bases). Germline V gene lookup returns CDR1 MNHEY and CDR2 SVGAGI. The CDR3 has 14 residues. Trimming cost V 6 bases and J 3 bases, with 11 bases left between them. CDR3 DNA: TGTGCCAGCAGCCAGGGCGGGTCTAATGAAAAACTGTTTTTT. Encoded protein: CASSQGGSNEKLFF.

CDR3 sequence (DNA): TGTGCCAGCAGCTCTACTCTGAGCCCGCCCTACGAGCAGTACTTC. Residues: CASSSTLSPPYEQYF. The chain carries TRBV7-3 and TRBJ2-7; no definite D call. CDR1 and CDR2 from the germline V gene are SGHTA and FQGTGA. This CDR3 spans 15 amino acids. Trimming took 4 bases from V and 2 from J, leaving 15 bases between them.

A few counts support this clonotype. This chain's CDR3 is CSASSGVLTLNEQFF. Here the CDR3 DNA reads TGCAGTGCTTCCTCGGGGGTGTTAACCCTCAATGAGCAGTTCTTC. This chain connects TRBV20-1 to TRBJ2-1; weak D call: TRBD2 (6 bases). CDR1 is DFQATT and CDR2 is SNEGSKA in the germline V gene (reference sequence). The CDR3 covers 15 residues. Deletions cut 5 bases from V and 6 bases from J, with 20 bases between.

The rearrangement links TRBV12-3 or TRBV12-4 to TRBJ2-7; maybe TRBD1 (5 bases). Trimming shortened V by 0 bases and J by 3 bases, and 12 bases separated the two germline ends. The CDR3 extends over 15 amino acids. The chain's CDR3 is CASSLAPSGIYEQYF. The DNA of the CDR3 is TGTGCCAGCAGTTTAGCGCCCTCAGGGATCTACGAGCAGTACTTC.

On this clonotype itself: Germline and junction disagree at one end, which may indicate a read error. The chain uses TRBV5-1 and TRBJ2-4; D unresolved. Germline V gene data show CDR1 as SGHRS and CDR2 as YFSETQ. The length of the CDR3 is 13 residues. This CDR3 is CASSLDSQNIQCF. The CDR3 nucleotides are TGCGCCAGCAGCTTGGACAGTCAAAACATTCAGTGCTTC.

CDR3 residues: CASSSDRDWDYGYTF. The CDR3 DNA sequence: TGTGCCAGCAGCTCCGACAGGGACTGGGACTATGGCTACACCTTC. J is TRBJ1-2 and V is TRBV13, with 7 nucleotides matching TRBD1. J gave up 3 bases and V 4 bases, and 8 bases lay outside the gene matches. Germline V gene sequence: CDR1 PRHDT, CDR2 FYEKMQ (reference sequence). CDR3 length equals 15 residues.

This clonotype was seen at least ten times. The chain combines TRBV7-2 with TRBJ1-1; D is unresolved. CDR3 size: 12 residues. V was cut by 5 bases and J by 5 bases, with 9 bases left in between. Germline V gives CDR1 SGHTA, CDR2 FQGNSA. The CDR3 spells CASSPTRTEAFF. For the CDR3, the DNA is TGTGCCAGCAGCCCAACACGGACTGAAGCTTTCTTT.

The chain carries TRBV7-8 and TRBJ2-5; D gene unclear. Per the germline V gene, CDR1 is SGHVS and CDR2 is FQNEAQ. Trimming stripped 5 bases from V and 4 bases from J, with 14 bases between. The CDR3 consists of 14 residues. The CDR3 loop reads CASSPGPWGETQYF. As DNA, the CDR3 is TGTGCCAGCAGCCCCGGCCCTTGGGGAGAGACCCAGTACTTC.

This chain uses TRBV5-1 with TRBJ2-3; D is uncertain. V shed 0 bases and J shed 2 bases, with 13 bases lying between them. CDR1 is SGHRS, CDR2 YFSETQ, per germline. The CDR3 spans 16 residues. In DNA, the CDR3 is TGCGCCAGCAGCTTGGAAGGGCGCCAGGACACAGATACGCAGTATTTT. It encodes CASSLEGRQDTDTQYF.

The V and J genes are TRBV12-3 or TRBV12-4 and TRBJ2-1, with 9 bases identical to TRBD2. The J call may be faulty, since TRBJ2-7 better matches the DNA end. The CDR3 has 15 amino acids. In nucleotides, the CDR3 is TGTGCCAGCAGTTTCAGCGGGAGGTCCTACAATGAGCAGTACTTC. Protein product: CASSFSGRSYNEQYF.

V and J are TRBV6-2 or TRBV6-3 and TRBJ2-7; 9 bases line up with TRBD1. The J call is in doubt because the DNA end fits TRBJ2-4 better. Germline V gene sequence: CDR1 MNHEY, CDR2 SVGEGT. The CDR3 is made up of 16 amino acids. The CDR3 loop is CASKNYPDRGKNIQYF. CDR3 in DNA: TGTGCCAGCAAAAATTATCCGGACAGGGGCAAAAACATTCAGTACTTC.

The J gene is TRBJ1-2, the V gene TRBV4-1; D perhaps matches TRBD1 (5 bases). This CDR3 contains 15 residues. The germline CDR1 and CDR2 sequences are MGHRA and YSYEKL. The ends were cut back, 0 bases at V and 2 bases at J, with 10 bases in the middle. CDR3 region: CASSQEGTSNYGYTF. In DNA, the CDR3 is TGCGCCAGCAGCCAAGAGGGGACGTCAAACTATGGCTACACCTTC.

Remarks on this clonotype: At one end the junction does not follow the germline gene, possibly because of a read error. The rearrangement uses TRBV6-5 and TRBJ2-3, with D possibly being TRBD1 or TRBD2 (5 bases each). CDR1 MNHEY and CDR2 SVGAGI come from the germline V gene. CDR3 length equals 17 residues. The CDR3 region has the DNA TGTGCCGGCAGTTACTCGTTCGGGGACGGGCCTTCAGATACGCAGTATTTT. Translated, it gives CAGSYSFGDGPSDTQYF.

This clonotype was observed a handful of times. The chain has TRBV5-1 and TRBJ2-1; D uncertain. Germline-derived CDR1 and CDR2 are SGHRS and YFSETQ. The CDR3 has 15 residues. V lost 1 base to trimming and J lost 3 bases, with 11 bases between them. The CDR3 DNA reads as TGCGCCAGCAGCTTGTACGGCGCTGACTACAATGAGCAGTTCTTC. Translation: CASSLYGADYNEQFF. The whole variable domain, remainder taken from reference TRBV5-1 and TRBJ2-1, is KAGVTQTPRYLIKTRGQQVTLSCSPISGHRSVSWYQQTPGQGLQFLFEYFSETQRNKGNFPGRFSGRQFSNSRSEMNVSTLELGDSALYLCASSLYGADYNEQFFGPGTRLTVL.

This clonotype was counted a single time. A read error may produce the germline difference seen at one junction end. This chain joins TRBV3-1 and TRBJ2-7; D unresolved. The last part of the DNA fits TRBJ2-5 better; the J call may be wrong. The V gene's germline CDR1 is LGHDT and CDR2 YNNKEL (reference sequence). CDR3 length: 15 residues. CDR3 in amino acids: CANSLWVMSQETQYF. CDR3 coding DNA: TGTGCCAACAGCCTCTGGGTGATGAGCCAAGAGACCCAGTACTTC.

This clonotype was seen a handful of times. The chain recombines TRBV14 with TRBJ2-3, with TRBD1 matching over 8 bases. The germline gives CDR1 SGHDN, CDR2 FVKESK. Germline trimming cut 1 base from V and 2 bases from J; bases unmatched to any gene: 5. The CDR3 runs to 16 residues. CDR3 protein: CASSQAQGVNTDTQYF. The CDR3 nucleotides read TGTGCCAGCAGCCAAGCACAGGGGGTTAACACAGATACGCAGTATTTT.

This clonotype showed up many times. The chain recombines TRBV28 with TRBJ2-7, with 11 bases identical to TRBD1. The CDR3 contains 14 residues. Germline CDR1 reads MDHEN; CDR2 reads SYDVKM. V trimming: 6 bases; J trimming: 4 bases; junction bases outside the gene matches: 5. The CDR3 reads CASSPRDRGYEQYF. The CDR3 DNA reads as TGTGCCAGCAGCCCCCGGGACAGGGGGTACGAGCAGTACTTC.

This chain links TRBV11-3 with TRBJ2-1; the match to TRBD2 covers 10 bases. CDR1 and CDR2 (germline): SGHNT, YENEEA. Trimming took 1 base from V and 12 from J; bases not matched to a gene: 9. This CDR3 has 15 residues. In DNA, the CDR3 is TGTGCCAGCAGCTTAGTACTAGCGGGGCCTGTAGGGCAGTTCTTC. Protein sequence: CASSLVLAGPVGQFF.

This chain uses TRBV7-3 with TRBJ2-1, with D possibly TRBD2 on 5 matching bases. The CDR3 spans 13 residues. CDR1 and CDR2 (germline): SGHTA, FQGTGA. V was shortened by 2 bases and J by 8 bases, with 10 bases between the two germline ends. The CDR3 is CASSLRGWDEQFF. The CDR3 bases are TGTGCCAGCAGCTTACGGGGATGGGATGAGCAGTTCTTC.

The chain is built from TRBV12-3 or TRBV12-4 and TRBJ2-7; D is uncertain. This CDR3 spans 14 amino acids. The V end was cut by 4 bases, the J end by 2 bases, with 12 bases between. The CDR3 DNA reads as TGTGCCAGCAGTTCGCACGATAAGACCTACGAGCAGTACTTC. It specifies CASSSHDKTYEQYF.

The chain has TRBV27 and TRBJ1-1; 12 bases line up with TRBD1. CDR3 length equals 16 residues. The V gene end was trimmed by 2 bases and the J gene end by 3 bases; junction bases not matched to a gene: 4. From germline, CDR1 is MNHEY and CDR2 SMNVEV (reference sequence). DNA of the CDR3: TGTGCCAGCAGTTTACGGGACAGGGGGCTTGACACTGAAGCTTTCTTT. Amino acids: CASSLRDRGLDTEAFF.

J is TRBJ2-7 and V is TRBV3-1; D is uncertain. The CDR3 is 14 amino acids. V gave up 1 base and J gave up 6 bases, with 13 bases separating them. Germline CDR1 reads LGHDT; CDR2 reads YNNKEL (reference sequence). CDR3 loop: CASSQVRLSSEQYF. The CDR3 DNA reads TGTGCCAGCAGCCAAGTAAGGCTGTCTTCCGAGCAGTACTTC.

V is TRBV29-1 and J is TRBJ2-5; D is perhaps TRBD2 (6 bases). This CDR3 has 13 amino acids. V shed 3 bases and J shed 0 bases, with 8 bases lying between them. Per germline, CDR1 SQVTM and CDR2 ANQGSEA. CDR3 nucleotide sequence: TGCAGCGTTGAGGGGACTTACCAAGAGACCCAGTACTTC. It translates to CSVEGTYQETQYF.